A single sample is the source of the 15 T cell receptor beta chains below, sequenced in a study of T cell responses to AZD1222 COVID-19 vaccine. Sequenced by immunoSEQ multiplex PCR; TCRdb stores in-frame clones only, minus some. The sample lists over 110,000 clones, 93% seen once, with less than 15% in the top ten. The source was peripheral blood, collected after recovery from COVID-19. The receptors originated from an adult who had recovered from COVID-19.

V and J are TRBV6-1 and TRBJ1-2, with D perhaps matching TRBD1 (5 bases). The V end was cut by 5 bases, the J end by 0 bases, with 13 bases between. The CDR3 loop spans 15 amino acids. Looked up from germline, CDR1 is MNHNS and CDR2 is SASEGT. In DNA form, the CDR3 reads TGTGCCAGCAGTTCCCCAGGGTATACTAACTATGGCTACACCTTC. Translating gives CASSSPGYTNYGYTF.

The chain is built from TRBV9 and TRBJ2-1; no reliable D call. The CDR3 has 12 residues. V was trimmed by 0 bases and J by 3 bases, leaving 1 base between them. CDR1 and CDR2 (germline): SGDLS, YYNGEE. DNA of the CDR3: TGTGCCAGCAGCGTAGGCTACAATGAGCAGTTCTTC. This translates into CASSVGYNEQFF. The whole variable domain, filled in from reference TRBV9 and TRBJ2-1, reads DSGVTQTPKHLITATGQRVTLRCSPRSGDLSVYWYQQSLDQGLQFLIQYYNGEERAKGNILERFSAQQFPDLHSELNLSSLELGDSALYFCASSVGYNEQFFGPGTRLTVL.

CDR3 sequence (DNA): TGTGCCAGCAGCTTAGGGTTCGATACGCAGTATTTT. The encoded protein is CASSLGFDTQYF. V and J are TRBV11-2 and TRBJ2-3; D is undetermined. The ends were cut back, 1 base at V and 6 bases at J, with 5 bases in the middle. The CDR3 loop spans 12 amino acids. Germline V gene data show CDR1 as SGHAT and CDR2 as FQNNGV.

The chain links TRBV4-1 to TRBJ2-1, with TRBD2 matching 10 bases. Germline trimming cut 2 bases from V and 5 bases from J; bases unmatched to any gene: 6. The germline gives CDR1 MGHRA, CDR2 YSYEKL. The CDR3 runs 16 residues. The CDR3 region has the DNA TGCGCCAGCAGCCAACTACGGACTAGCGGTGACAATGAGCAGTTCTTC. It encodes CASSQLRTSGDNEQFF.

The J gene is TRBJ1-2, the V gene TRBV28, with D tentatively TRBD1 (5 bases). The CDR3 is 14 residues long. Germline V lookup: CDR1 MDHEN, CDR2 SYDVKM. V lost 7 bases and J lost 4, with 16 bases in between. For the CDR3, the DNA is TGTGCCAGCACCGATTTGACAGAGCTCTATGGCTACACCTTC. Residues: CASTDLTELYGYTF.

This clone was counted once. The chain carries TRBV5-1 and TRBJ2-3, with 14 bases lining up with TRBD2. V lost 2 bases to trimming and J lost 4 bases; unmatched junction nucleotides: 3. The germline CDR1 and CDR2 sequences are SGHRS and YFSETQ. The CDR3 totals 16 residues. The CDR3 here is CASSFPGLAGADTQYF. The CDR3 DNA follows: TGCGCCAGCAGCTTTCCGGGACTAGCGGGAGCAGATACGCAGTATTTT.

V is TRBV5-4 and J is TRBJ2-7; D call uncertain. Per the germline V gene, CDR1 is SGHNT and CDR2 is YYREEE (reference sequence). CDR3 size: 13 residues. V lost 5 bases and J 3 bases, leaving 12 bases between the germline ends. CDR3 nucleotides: TGTGCCAGCAGAGGTGGCGTTGTCTACGAGCAGTACTTC. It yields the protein CASRGGVVYEQYF.

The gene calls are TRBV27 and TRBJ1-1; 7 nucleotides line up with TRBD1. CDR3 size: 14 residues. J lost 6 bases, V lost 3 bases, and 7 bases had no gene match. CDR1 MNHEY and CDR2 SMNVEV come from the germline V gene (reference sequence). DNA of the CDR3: TGTGCCAGCAGTTTCGGGACAGCTGCCGCTGAAGCTTTCTTT. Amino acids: CASSFGTAAAEAFF.

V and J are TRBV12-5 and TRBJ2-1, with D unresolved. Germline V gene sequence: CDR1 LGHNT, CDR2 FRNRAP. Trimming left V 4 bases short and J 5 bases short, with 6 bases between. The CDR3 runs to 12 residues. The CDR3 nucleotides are TGTGCTAGTGGTTATCCTAACAATGAGCAGTTCTTC. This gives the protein CASGYPNNEQFF. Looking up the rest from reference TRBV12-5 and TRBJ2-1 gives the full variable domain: DARVTQTPRHKVTEMGQEVTMRCQPILGHNTVFWYRQTMMQGLELLAYFRNRAPLDDSGMPKDRFSAEMPDATLATLKIQPSEPRDSAVYFCASGYPNNEQFFGPGTRLTVL.

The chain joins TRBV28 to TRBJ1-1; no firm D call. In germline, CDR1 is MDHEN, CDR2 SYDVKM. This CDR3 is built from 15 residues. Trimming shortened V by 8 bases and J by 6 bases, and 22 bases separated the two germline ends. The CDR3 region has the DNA TGTGCCAGCCAAGGGCGGGTGAGCCCGACCCCTGAAGCTTTCTTT. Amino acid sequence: CASQGRVSPTPEAFF.

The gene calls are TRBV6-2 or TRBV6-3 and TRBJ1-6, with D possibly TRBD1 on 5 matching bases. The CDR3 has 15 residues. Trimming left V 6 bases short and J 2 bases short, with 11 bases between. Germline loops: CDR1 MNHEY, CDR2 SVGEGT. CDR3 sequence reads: CASSSRQTYNSPLHF. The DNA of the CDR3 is TGTGCCAGCAGCAGCAGACAGACCTATAATTCACCCCTCCACTTT.

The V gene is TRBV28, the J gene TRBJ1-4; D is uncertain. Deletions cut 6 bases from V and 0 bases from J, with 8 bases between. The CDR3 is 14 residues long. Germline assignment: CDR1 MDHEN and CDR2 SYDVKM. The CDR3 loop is CASSPFSTNEKLFF. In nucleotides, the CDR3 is TGTGCCAGCAGCCCCTTCTCAACTAATGAAAAACTGTTTTTT.

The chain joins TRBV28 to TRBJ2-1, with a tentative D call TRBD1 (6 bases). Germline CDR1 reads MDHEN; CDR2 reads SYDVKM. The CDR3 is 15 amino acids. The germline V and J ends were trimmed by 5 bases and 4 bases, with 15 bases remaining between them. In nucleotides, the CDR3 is TGTGCCAGCAGTCTCCGGACAGCTTCGTACAATGAGCAGTTCTTC. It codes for CASSLRTASYNEQFF.

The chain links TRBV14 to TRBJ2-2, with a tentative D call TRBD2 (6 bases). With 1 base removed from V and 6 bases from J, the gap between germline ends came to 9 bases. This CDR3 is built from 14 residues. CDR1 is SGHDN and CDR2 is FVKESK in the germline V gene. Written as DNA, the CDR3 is TGTGCCAGCAGCCAAGCATGGGGGGCCGGGGAGCTGTTTTTT. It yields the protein CASSQAWGAGELFF. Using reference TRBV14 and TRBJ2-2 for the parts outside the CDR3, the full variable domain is EAGVTQFPSHSVIEKGQTVTLRCDPISGHDNLYWYRRVMGKEIKFLLHFVKESKQDESGMPNNRFLAERTGGTYSTLKVQPAELEDSGVYFCASSQAWGAGELFFGEGSRLTVL.

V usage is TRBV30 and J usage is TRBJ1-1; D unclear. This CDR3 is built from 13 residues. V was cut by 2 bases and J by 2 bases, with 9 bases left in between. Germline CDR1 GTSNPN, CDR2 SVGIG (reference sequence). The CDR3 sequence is CAWSWGVNTEAFF. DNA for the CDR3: TGTGCCTGGAGTTGGGGAGTTAACACTGAAGCTTTCTTT. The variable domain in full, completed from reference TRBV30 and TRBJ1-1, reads SQTIHQWPATLVQPVGSPLSLECTVEGTSNPNLYWYRQAAGRGLQLLFYSVGIGQISSEVPQNLSASRPQDRQFILSSKKLLLSDSGFYLCAWSWGVNTEAFFGQGTRLTVV.